Listed below are T cell receptor beta chains from one sample, sequenced in a study of blood T cell repertoires in COVID-19. Sequencing was performed with immunoSEQ multiplex PCR; in TCRdb, only in-frame clones are kept and a portion is missing. Of tens of thousands of clones listed, less than 85% are singletons. The sequenced sample consisted of peripheral blood. These TCRs come from a man in his 70s with active or convalescent COVID-19. Both conserved end residues are part of each CDR3. Each record gives: clone size, D gene, J gene, V gene, CDR3 protein, CDR3 DNA. A D gene is named only where the DNA matches it firmly. Clone size is stated in some rows and not others, as once, few, many or a class when expanded.

clone size: once; D gene: TRBD1; J gene: TRBJ2-3; V gene: TRBV27; CDR3 protein: CASTSGTGSRDTQYF; CDR3 DNA: TGTGCCAGCACCTCCGGGACAGGGTCTCGAGATACGCAGTATTTT
clone size: few; D gene: .; J gene: TRBJ1-1; V gene: TRBV12-5; CDR3 protein: CASGLGWASTEAFF; CDR3 DNA: TGTGCTAGTGGTTTGGGTTGGGCCAGTACTGAAGCTTTCTTT
clone size: .; D gene: .; J gene: TRBJ1-1; V gene: TRBV9; CDR3 protein: CASGKGNTEAFF; CDR3 DNA: TGTGCCTCCGGGAAGGGGAACACTGAAGCTTTCTTT
clone size: .; D gene: .; J gene: TRBJ2-5; V gene: TRBV7-9; CDR3 protein: CASSSRSVWEETQYF; CDR3 DNA: TGTGCCAGCAGCTCCCGGAGTGTGTGGGAAGAGACCCAGTACTTC
clone size: .; D gene: .; J gene: TRBJ1-1; V gene: TRBV5-1; CDR3 protein: CASKTGSSFHGTEAFF; CDR3 DNA: TGCGCCAGTAAAACCGGGAGCTCCTTCCACGGGACTGAAGCTTTCTTT
clone size: once; D gene: .; J gene: TRBJ1-1; V gene: TRBV5-4; CDR3 protein: CASSLGQFTEAFF; CDR3 DNA: TGTGCCAGCAGCTTGGGACAGTTCACCGAAGCTTTCTTT
clone size: .; D gene: .; J gene: TRBJ1-5; V gene: TRBV9; CDR3 protein: CASSVVGGDFNNSNQPQHF; CDR3 DNA: TGTGCCAGCAGCGTAGTAGGGGGAGACTTTAATAATAGCAATCAGCCCCAGCATTTT
clone size: .; D gene: TRBD1; J gene: TRBJ1-1; V gene: TRBV30; CDR3 protein: CAWAWDRQTEAFF; CDR3 DNA: TGTGCCTGGGCTTGGGACAGGCAAACTGAAGCTTTCTTT
clone size: .; D gene: .; J gene: TRBJ2-2; V gene: TRBV6-1; CDR3 protein: CASSAGRGATNTGELFF; CDR3 DNA: TGTGCCAGCAGTGCGGGACGGGGGGCAACGAACACCGGGGAGCTGTTTTTT
clone size: .; D gene: TRBD1; J gene: TRBJ2-5; V gene: TRBV5-1; CDR3 protein: CASSSGQKETQYF; CDR3 DNA: TGCGCCAGCAGCTCGGGACAGAAAGAGACCCAGTACTTC
clone size: .; D gene: TRBD2; J gene: TRBJ2-2; V gene: TRBV7-9; CDR3 protein: CASSLVQRGYTGELFF; CDR3 DNA: TGTGCCAGCAGCTTAGTCCAGCGGGGGTACACCGGGGAGCTGTTTTTT
clone size: .; D gene: TRBD2; J gene: TRBJ2-3; V gene: TRBV5-4; CDR3 protein: CASSAGLGTDTQYF; CDR3 DNA: TGTGCCAGCAGCGCGGGACTAGGGACAGATACGCAGTATTTT
clone size: .; D gene: TRBD2; J gene: TRBJ2-5; V gene: TRBV2; CDR3 protein: CASKISGGSPWEETQYF; CDR3 DNA: TGTGCCAGCAAGATTAGCGGGGGGTCCCCCTGGGAAGAGACCCAGTACTTC
clone size: once; D gene: .; J gene: TRBJ2-3; V gene: TRBV15; CDR3 protein: CATSRAGVAATSTDTQYF; CDR3 DNA: TGTGCCACCAGCAGAGCAGGGGTGGCTGCTACTAGCACAGATACGCAGTATTTT
clone size: .; D gene: .; J gene: TRBJ2-7; V gene: TRBV5-1; CDR3 protein: CASSEGYEQYF; CDR3 DNA: TGCGCCAGCAGTGAGGGTTACGAGCAGTACTTC
clone size: .; D gene: .; J gene: TRBJ2-7; V gene: TRBV28; CDR3 protein: CASSLFRQVTYEQYF; CDR3 DNA: TGTGCCAGCAGTTTATTCAGACAGGTGACCTACGAGCAGTACTTC
clone size: .; D gene: TRBD2; J gene: TRBJ2-3; V gene: TRBV3-1/TRBV3-2; CDR3 protein: CASSQGPGGHRTQYF; CDR3 DNA: TGTGCCAGCAGCCAAGGGCCGGGGGGGCATCGGACGCAGTATTTT
clone size: few; D gene: TRBD1; J gene: TRBJ1-1; V gene: TRBV2; CDR3 protein: CASSGQANTEAFF; CDR3 DNA: TGTGCCAGCAGCGGACAGGCCAACACTGAAGCTTTCTTT
clone size: .; D gene: .; J gene: TRBJ1-3; V gene: TRBV7-9; CDR3 protein: CASSSAGVGNTIYF; CDR3 DNA: TGTGCCAGCAGCTCAGCAGGGGTGGGAAACACCATATATTTT
clone size: .; D gene: .; J gene: TRBJ1-5; V gene: TRBV12-3/TRBV12-4; CDR3 protein: CASSPGGDQPQHF; CDR3 DNA: TGTGCCAGCAGTCCGGGGGGGGATCAGCCCCAGCATTTT
clone size: .; D gene: .; J gene: TRBJ2-5; V gene: TRBV7-2; CDR3 protein: CASSLSGRLRETQYF; CDR3 DNA: TGTGCCAGCAGCTTAAGCGGCCGTCTGCGTGAGACCCAGTACTTC
clone size: .; D gene: .; J gene: TRBJ1-5; V gene: TRBV19; CDR3 protein: CASSPAGINQPQHF; CDR3 DNA: TGTGCCAGTAGTCCCGCGGGTATCAATCAGCCCCAGCATTTT
clone size: few; D gene: .; J gene: TRBJ1-1; V gene: TRBV3-1/TRBV3-2; CDR3 protein: CASRDPRGFTEAFF; CDR3 DNA: TGTGCCAGCAGGGACCCTAGGGGGTTCACTGAAGCTTTCTTT
clone size: .; D gene: TRBD1; J gene: TRBJ1-6; V gene: TRBV6-5; CDR3 protein: CASSLKGQGFHSPLHF; CDR3 DNA: TGTGCCAGCAGTTTAAAAGGACAGGGTTTCCATTCACCCCTCCACTTT
clone size: .; D gene: TRBD1; J gene: TRBJ1-3; V gene: TRBV3-1/TRBV3-2; CDR3 protein: CASSLRQGASGNTIYF; CDR3 DNA: TGTGCCAGCAGCCTTCGACAGGGGGCGTCCGGAAACACCATATATTTT
clone size: .; D gene: TRBD2; J gene: TRBJ2-1; V gene: TRBV7-2; CDR3 protein: CASSQGLASYNEQFF; CDR3 DNA: TGTGCCAGCAGCCAGGGACTAGCCTCCTACAATGAGCAGTTCTTC
clone size: .; D gene: .; J gene: TRBJ1-2; V gene: TRBV5-1; CDR3 protein: CASSSGERYGYTF; CDR3 DNA: TGCGCCAGCAGCTCAGGGGAGCGGTATGGCTACACCTTC
clone size: .; D gene: TRBD1; J gene: TRBJ2-6; V gene: TRBV28; CDR3 protein: CASSPGPGQKTF; CDR3 DNA: TGTGCCAGCAGTCCCGGGCCGGGACAGAAGACTTTC
clone size: once; D gene: TRBD2; J gene: TRBJ2-5; V gene: TRBV3-1/TRBV3-2; CDR3 protein: CASSQVGLGRGETQYF; CDR3 DNA: TGTGCCAGCAGCCAAGTGGGTTTAGGGCGGGGGGAGACCCAGTACTTC
clone size: .; D gene: .; J gene: TRBJ2-7; V gene: TRBV5-1; CDR3 protein: CASSSWGGPTYEQYF; CDR3 DNA: TGCGCCAGCAGCTCTTGGGGAGGACCAACCTACGAGCAGTACTTC
clone size: .; D gene: TRBD1; J gene: TRBJ2-2; V gene: TRBV5-1; CDR3 protein: CASSLTGADTGELFF; CDR3 DNA: TGCGCCAGCAGCTTGACAGGGGCGGACACCGGGGAGCTGTTTTTT
clone size: .; D gene: TRBD1; J gene: TRBJ2-5; V gene: TRBV30; CDR3 protein: CAWRDRGKTQYF; CDR3 DNA: TGTGCCTGGCGGGACAGGGGAAAGACCCAGTACTTC
clone size: .; D gene: .; J gene: TRBJ1-3; V gene: TRBV4-1; CDR3 protein: CASSQLEAGNTIYF; CDR3 DNA: TGCGCCAGCAGCCAACTTGAGGCCGGAAACACCATATATTTT
clone size: .; D gene: TRBD2; J gene: TRBJ2-1; V gene: TRBV11-2; CDR3 protein: CASSLAGSGGEEFF; CDR3 DNA: TGTGCCAGCAGCTTAGCTGGGAGCGGGGGGGAGGAGTTCTTC
clone size: .; D gene: .; J gene: TRBJ2-3; V gene: TRBV18; CDR3 protein: CASSPRIQGEDTQYF; CDR3 DNA: TGTGCCAGCTCACCGAGAATTCAGGGTGAAGATACGCAGTATTTT
clone size: .; D gene: TRBD1; J gene: TRBJ1-2; V gene: TRBV28; CDR3 protein: CASSFDRQGRGGYTF; CDR3 DNA: TGTGCCAGCAGTTTCGACAGACAGGGCCGTGGGGGCTACACCTTC
clone size: few; D gene: TRBD1; J gene: TRBJ1-1; V gene: TRBV11-3; CDR3 protein: CASSRQGDTEAFF; CDR3 DNA: TGTGCCAGCAGCCGACAGGGGGACACTGAAGCTTTCTTT
clone size: few; D gene: .; J gene: TRBJ1-5; V gene: TRBV30; CDR3 protein: CAWSVQGDQPQHF; CDR3 DNA: TGTGCCTGGAGTGTACAGGGCGATCAGCCCCAGCATTTT
clone size: .; D gene: .; J gene: TRBJ1-2; V gene: TRBV29-1; CDR3 protein: CSVRSGGYGYTF; CDR3 DNA: TGCAGCGTCCGGTCTGGTGGCTATGGCTACACCTTC
clone size: .; D gene: .; J gene: TRBJ1-2; V gene: TRBV19; CDR3 protein: CASSVDRSYGYTF; CDR3 DNA: TGTGCCAGTAGTGTTGACCGGAGTTATGGCTACACCTTC
clone size: .; D gene: .; J gene: TRBJ2-1; V gene: TRBV12-3/TRBV12-4; CDR3 protein: CASSLAIGNEQFF; CDR3 DNA: TGTGCCAGCAGTTTAGCGATCGGTAATGAGCAGTTCTTC
clone size: few; D gene: TRBD2; J gene: TRBJ2-2; V gene: TRBV10-3; CDR3 protein: CAISAGTSGTGELFF; CDR3 DNA: TGTGCCATCAGTGCTGGGACTAGCGGTACCGGGGAGCTGTTTTTT
clone size: .; D gene: TRBD2; J gene: TRBJ2-5; V gene: TRBV7-9; CDR3 protein: CASSAPGTSGGQETQYF; CDR3 DNA: TGTGCCAGCAGCGCCCCCGGGACTAGCGGGGGACAAGAGACCCAGTACTTC
clone size: .; D gene: .; J gene: TRBJ2-1; V gene: TRBV29-1; CDR3 protein: CSARTHYNEQFF; CDR3 DNA: TGCAGCGCCCGGACACACTACAATGAGCAGTTCTTC
clone size: once; D gene: TRBD1; J gene: TRBJ1-3; V gene: TRBV19; CDR3 protein: CASSTTGSSGNTIYF; CDR3 DNA: TGTGCCAGTAGTACGACAGGGAGCTCTGGAAACACCATATATTTT
clone size: .; D gene: TRBD2; J gene: TRBJ2-5; V gene: TRBV10-3; CDR3 protein: CAISDRASGAETQYF; CDR3 DNA: TGTGCCATCAGTGATAGGGCTAGCGGGGCGGAGACCCAGTACTTC
clone size: .; D gene: .; J gene: TRBJ2-3; V gene: TRBV7-2; CDR3 protein: CASSSLSLRDTQYF; CDR3 DNA: TGTGCCAGCAGCTCCCTAAGCTTGAGAGATACGCAGTATTTT
clone size: .; D gene: .; J gene: TRBJ2-3; V gene: TRBV5-4; CDR3 protein: CASTLQGGDTQYF; CDR3 DNA: TGTGCCAGCACCCTCCAGGGGGGAGATACGCAGTATTTT
clone size: .; D gene: TRBD1; J gene: TRBJ1-1; V gene: TRBV20-1; CDR3 protein: CSASKGQGLISFF; CDR3 DNA: TGCAGTGCTAGTAAGGGACAGGGATTAATATCTTTCTTT
clone size: .; D gene: .; J gene: TRBJ2-2; V gene: TRBV5-1; CDR3 protein: CASRTDTGELFF; CDR3 DNA: TGCGCCAGCAGGACAGATACCGGGGAGCTGTTTTTT
clone size: few; D gene: TRBD1; J gene: TRBJ2-7; V gene: TRBV4-1; CDR3 protein: CASSHMDRGLEEQYF; CDR3 DNA: TGCGCCAGCAGCCATATGGACAGGGGGCTAGAAGAGCAGTACTTC
clone size: .; D gene: .; J gene: TRBJ1-2; V gene: TRBV12-3/TRBV12-4; CDR3 protein: CASSGGGYGYTF; CDR3 DNA: TGTGCCAGCAGCGGGGGAGGCTATGGCTACACCTTC
clone size: .; D gene: .; J gene: TRBJ2-3; V gene: TRBV10-2; CDR3 protein: CASSESGWVTQYF; CDR3 DNA: TGCGCCAGCAGTGAGTCGGGCTGGGTTACGCAGTATTTT
clone size: .; D gene: .; J gene: TRBJ1-2; V gene: TRBV30; CDR3 protein: CAWSVSQGNGYTF; CDR3 DNA: TGTGCCTGGAGTGTGAGCCAGGGGAATGGCTACACCTTC
clone size: .; D gene: .; J gene: TRBJ1-1; V gene: TRBV7-2; CDR3 protein: CASSLAGGSTEAFF; CDR3 DNA: TGTGCCAGCAGCTTAGCAGGGGGAAGCACTGAAGCTTTCTTT